This is a list of T cell receptor beta chains from one sample in a study of CD8 T cells in Susac syndrome. TCRdb fed the immunoSEQ multiplex PCR reads into MiXCR, producing one record per CDR3 protein. Of about 210,000 distinct CDR3 sequences listed, 95% are singletons. The sample comprised CD4+ T cells from PBMCs. The receptors stem from a human donor with multiple sclerosis. Both conserved end residues are part of each CDR3. A D gene is named only where the DNA matches it firmly. The size of a clone is reported for some rows only, either as once, few or many, or as a class for expanded clones.

j_call d_call v_call clone_size cdr3_nt cdr3_aa
TRBJ1-1 NA TRBV6-5 once TGTGCCAGCAGTTACAGGGACGGGCGGACTGAAGCTTTCTTT CASSYRDGRTEAFF
TRBJ2-3 TRBD1 TRBV5-6 NA TGTGCCAGCAGCTTGGCAGACAGGGGGTGGACAGATACGCAGTATTTT CASSLADRGWTDTQYF
TRBJ2-5 NA TRBV21-1 NA TGTGCCAGCCCGCTTGCGGGACCAACATCTGGGGGAGAGACCCAGTACTTC CASPLAGPTSGGETQYF
TRBJ1-1 NA TRBV10-3 NA TGTGCCATCAGCGGGACGGGACATGAGAACACTGAAGCTTTCTTT CAISGTGHENTEAFF
TRBJ1-2 NA TRBV20-1 NA TGCAGTGCTAGGGGAAACGCCGACTATGGCTACACCTTC CSARGNADYGYTF
TRBJ1-2 NA TRBV27 NA TGTGCCAGCAGTTTAGTTCGGGGGCGGGGCTATGGCTACACCTTC CASSLVRGRGYGYTF
TRBJ2-7 TRBD1 TRBV6-5 NA TGTGCCAGCAGCGACCGGGACAGGGGGGGCGAGCAGTACTTC CASSDRDRGGEQYF
TRBJ2-2 TRBD2 TRBV3-1 once TGTGCCAGCAGCCAAGATGGCCGACTAGCGGGAAACACCGGGGAGCTGTTTTTT CASSQDGRLAGNTGELFF
TRBJ2-7 NA TRBV3-1 NA TGTGCCAGCAGCCACGGGAGCTCCTACGAGCAGTACTTC CASSHGSSYEQYF
TRBJ1-1 TRBD1 TRBV6-6 NA TGTGCCAGCAATAGACAGGGCTCTGAAGCTTTCTTT CASNRQGSEAFF
TRBJ2-5 NA TRBV20-1 NA TGCAGTGCTAGGAGCCCCGCGGGGACCCAGTACTTC CSARSPAGTQYF
TRBJ2-1 NA TRBV20-1 NA TGCAGTGCTAGAGGGTGGGTAATTTTTGAGCAGTTCTTC CSARGWVIFEQFF
TRBJ2-3 NA TRBV18 few TGTGCCAGCTCACCAGGAACAGGGAACACAGATACGCAGTATTTT CASSPGTGNTDTQYF
TRBJ2-7 TRBD2 TRBV28 NA TGTGCCAGCAGTCCCTTGGGACTAGCGGGAACTTCGAGCGACGAGCAGTACTTC CASSPLGLAGTSSDEQYF
TRBJ2-1 NA TRBV5-1 NA TGCGCCAGCAGCCTGTCTACCCGAAAGGACAATGAGCAGTTCTTC CASSLSTRKDNEQFF
TRBJ2-7 NA TRBV20-1 NA TGCAGTGCTAGAGATCAGGTAACGGGATTGACTTACGAGCAGTACTTC CSARDQVTGLTYEQYF
TRBJ2-7 NA TRBV12-3/TRBV12-4 NA TGTGCCAGCAGTTTAGGTGCGGGTGAGCAGTACTTC CASSLGAGEQYF
TRBJ1-2 NA TRBV2 once TGTGCCAGCAGTGGGGGACCGCTCTATGGCTACACCTTC CASSGGPLYGYTF
TRBJ2-1 TRBD2 TRBV20-1 NA TGCAGTGCTAGAGGTTGGACTAGCTACAATGAGCAGTTCTTC CSARGWTSYNEQFF
TRBJ1-5 NA TRBV29-1 NA TGCAGCGTCGATACAGGTGGCAATCAGCCCCAGCATTTT CSVDTGGNQPQHF
TRBJ2-1 TRBD1 TRBV14 NA TGTGCCAGCAGCCAAGATCTCTGGACAGGGACGTCCTACAATGAGCAGTTCTTC CASSQDLWTGTSYNEQFF
TRBJ1-2 NA TRBV18 NA TGTGCCAGCTCACCAAATCGGGATGGCTACACCTTC CASSPNRDGYTF
TRBJ2-1 NA TRBV7-2 once TGTGCCAGCAGCCGGTCCCCACTGGATGAGCAGTTCTTC CASSRSPLDEQFF
TRBJ1-4 NA TRBV20-1 NA TGCAGTGCACCAGAGATAGGTCTGGGTGAAAAACTGTTTTTT CSAPEIGLGEKLFF
TRBJ2-4 NA TRBV30 NA TGTGCCTGGACTACCGGGAACATTCAGTACTTC CAWTTGNIQYF
TRBJ2-3 TRBD2 TRBV6-1 NA TGTGCCAGCTCGATCTCGAGCGGGAGTTACACAGATACGCAGTATTTT CASSISSGSYTDTQYF
TRBJ2-2 NA TRBV4-2 NA TGTGCCAGCAGCCATACGGCGGGATACACCGGGGAGCTGTTTTTT CASSHTAGYTGELFF
TRBJ1-5 NA TRBV7-2 NA TGTGCCAGCGGAGATCAGCCCCAGCATTTT CASGDQPQHF
TRBJ1-1 TRBD1 TRBV2 NA TGTGCCAGCAGCGGGACAGGGACGACAGGAGCTTTCTTT CASSGTGTTGAFF
TRBJ2-7 NA TRBV30 NA TGTGCCTGGAGTCCAAGCCACTACGAGCAGTACTTC CAWSPSHYEQYF
TRBJ1-1 TRBD1 TRBV29-1 once TGCAGCGTTATTCGGACAGGCAGTACGGACACTGAAGCTTTCTTT CSVIRTGSTDTEAFF
TRBJ2-3 NA TRBV9 NA TGTGCCAGCAGCTCCGGGGAGAGCACAGATACGCAGTATTTT CASSSGESTDTQYF
TRBJ1-4 NA TRBV2 NA TGTGCCAGCAGTACCCCGAGTCGACTGTTTTTT CASSTPSRLFF
TRBJ2-7 NA TRBV6-2/TRBV6-3 NA TGTGCCAGCAGTCAGACTAGAAACTACGAGCAGTACTTC CASSQTRNYEQYF
TRBJ2-7 TRBD2 TRBV10-3 NA TGTGCCATCAGTGAGTGGCGGGAGGGCCGCTACGAGCAGTACTTC CAISEWREGRYEQYF
TRBJ2-1 TRBD2 TRBV27 few TGTGCCAGCAGTTTAACCACTAGCGGGAGGGCCCTTGAGCAGTTCTTC CASSLTTSGRALEQFF
TRBJ1-6 TRBD1 TRBV20-1 once TGCAGTGCTCCCGGGACAGCGGATTCACCCCTCCACTTT CSAPGTADSPLHF
TRBJ1-2 NA TRBV9 NA TGTGCCAGCAGCGTAGCGAATACCCCCTGGTATGGCTACACCTTC CASSVANTPWYGYTF
TRBJ2-7 NA TRBV30 NA TGTGCCTGGAGAACACTAGTAGGCGAGCAGTACTTC CAWRTLVGEQYF
TRBJ1-5 NA TRBV27 once TGTGCCAGCAGTTTATTTTCCCAACACTACGTTGTTAGCAATCAGCCCCAGCATTTT CASSLFSQHYVVSNQPQHF
TRBJ1-5 TRBD1 TRBV9 NA TGTGCCAGCGCTTTGGGACAGACGGGGCAGCCCCAGCATTTT CASALGQTGQPQHF
TRBJ2-7 NA TRBV13 NA TGTGCCAGCAGCTTAGGACGGGTCTCCTACGAGCAGTACTTC CASSLGRVSYEQYF
TRBJ2-5 TRBD1 TRBV11-2 NA TGTGCCAGCAGCTTAGATCACGCAAGGGGGCAGTTACAAGAGACCCAGTACTTC CASSLDHARGQLQETQYF
TRBJ1-5 TRBD1 TRBV6-1 NA TGTGCCAGCATCGGACAGGTTAGCAATCAGCCCCAGCATTTT CASIGQVSNQPQHF
TRBJ1-1 TRBD1 TRBV5-1 NA TGCGCCAGCAAAATGGGAGCAGGGGGCGTCGAGGGCACTGAAGCTTTCTTT CASKMGAGGVEGTEAFF